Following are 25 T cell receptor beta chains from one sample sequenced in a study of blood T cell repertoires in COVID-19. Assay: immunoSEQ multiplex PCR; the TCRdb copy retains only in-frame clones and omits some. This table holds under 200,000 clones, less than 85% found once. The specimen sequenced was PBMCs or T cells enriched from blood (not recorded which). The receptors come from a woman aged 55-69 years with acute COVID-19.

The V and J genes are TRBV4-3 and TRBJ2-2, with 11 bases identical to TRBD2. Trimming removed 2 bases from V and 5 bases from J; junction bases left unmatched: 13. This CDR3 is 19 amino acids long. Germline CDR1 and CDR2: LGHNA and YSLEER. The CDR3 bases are TGCGCCAGCAGCCAAACCCTAGCGGGGGGTGCCCGGGGGACCGGGGAGCTGTTTTTT. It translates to CASSQTLAGGARGTGELFF.

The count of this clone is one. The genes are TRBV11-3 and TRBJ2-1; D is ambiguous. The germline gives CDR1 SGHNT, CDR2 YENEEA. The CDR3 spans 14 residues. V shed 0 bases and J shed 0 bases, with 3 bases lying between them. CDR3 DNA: TGTGCCAGCAGCTTAGAGTACTCCTACAATGAGCAGTTCTTC. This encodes CASSLEYSYNEQFF.

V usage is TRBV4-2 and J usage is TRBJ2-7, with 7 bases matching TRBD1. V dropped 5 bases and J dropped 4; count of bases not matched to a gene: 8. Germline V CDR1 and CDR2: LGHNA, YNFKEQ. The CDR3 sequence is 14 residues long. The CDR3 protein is CASSARDRGYEQYF. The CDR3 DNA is TGTGCCAGCAGCGCCCGGGACAGAGGGTACGAGCAGTACTTC.

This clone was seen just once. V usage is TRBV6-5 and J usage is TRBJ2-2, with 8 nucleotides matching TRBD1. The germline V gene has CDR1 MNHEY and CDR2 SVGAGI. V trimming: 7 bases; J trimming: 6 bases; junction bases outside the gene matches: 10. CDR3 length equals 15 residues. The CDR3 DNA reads TGTGCCAGCACGAAGCAGGGGGCGCGACCCGGGGAGCTGTTTTTT. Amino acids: CASTKQGARPGELFF.

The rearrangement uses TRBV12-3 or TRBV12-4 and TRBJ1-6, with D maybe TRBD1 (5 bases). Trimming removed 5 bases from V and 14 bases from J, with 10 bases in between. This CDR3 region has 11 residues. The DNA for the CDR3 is TGTGCCAGCAGTCCCGGGGGAGCCCTCCACTTT. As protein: CASSPGGALHF.

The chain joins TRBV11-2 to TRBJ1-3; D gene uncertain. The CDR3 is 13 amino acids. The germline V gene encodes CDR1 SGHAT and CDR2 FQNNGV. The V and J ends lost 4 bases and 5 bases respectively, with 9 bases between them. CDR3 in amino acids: CASSSNFRNTIYF. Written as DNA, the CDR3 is TGTGCCAGCAGCTCAAACTTTAGAAACACCATATATTTT.

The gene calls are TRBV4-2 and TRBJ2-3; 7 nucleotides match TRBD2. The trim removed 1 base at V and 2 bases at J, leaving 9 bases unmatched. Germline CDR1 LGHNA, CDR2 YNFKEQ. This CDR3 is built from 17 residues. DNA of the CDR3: TGTGCCAGCAGCCAAGGAGGTCGAGCGGGGTCCACAGATACGCAGTATTTT. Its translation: CASSQGGRAGSTDTQYF.

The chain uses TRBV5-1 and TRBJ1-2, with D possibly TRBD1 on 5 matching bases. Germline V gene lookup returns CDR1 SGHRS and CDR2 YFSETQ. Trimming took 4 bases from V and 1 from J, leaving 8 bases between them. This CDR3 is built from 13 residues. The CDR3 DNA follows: TGCGCCAGCAGCCGCGACAGTAACTATGGCTACACCTTC. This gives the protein CASSRDSNYGYTF.

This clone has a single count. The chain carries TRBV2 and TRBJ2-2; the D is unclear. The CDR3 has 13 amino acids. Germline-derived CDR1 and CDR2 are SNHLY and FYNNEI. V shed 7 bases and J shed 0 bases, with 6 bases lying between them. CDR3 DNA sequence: TGTGCCAGCACCCCGGCGAACACCGGGGAGCTGTTTTTT. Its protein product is CASTPANTGELFF.

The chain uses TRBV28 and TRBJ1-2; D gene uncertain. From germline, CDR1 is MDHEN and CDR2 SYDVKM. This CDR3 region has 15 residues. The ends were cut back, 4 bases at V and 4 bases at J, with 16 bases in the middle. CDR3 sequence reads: CASSSRTPYAYGYTF. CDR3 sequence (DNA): TGTGCCAGCAGTTCCCGGACTCCTTACGCCTATGGCTACACCTTC.

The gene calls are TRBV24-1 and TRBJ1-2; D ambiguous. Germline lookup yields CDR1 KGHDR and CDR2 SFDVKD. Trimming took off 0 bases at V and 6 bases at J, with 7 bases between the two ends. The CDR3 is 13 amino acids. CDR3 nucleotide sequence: TGTGCCACCAGTGATTTGCTAAACGATGGCTACACCTTC. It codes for CATSDLLNDGYTF.

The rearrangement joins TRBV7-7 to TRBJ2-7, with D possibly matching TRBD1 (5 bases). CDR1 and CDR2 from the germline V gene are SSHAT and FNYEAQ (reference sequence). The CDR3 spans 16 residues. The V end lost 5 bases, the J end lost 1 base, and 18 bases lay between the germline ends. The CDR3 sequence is CASSERQTRPSYEQYF. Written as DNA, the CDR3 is TGTGCCAGCAGCGAGCGACAGACGAGGCCTTCCTACGAGCAGTACTTC.

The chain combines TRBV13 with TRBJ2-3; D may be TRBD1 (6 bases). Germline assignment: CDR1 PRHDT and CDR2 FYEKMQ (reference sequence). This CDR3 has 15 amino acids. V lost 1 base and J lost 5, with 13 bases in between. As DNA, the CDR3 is TGTGCCAGCAGCTTAGTGAGGGGGTTTATAGATACGCAGTATTTT. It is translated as CASSLVRGFIDTQYF.

CDR3 sequence: CASSSQGKGNTIYF. DNA for the CDR3: TGTGCCAGCAGTTCACAGGGGAAGGGAAACACCATATATTTT. V and J are TRBV6-5 and TRBJ1-3; TRBD1 matches at 7 bases. CDR1 is MNHEY and CDR2 is SVGAGI in the germline V gene. Losses at the gene ends were 4 bases for V and 4 bases for J; bases not matched to a gene: 4. CDR3 size: 14 residues.

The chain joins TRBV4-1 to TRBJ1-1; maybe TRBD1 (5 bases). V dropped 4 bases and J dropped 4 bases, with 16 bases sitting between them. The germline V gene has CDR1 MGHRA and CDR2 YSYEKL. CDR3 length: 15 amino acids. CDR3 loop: CASSRQDTRGTEAFF. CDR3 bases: TGCGCCAGCAGCCGTCAGGACACCCGAGGCACTGAAGCTTTCTTT.

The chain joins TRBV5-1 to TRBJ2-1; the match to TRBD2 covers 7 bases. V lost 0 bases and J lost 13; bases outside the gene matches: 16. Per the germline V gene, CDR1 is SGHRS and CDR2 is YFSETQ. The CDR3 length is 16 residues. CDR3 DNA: TGCGCCAGCAGCTTGGCGGGTCGCGGGGGATCACGGGATCAGTTCTTC. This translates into CASSLAGRGGSRDQFF.

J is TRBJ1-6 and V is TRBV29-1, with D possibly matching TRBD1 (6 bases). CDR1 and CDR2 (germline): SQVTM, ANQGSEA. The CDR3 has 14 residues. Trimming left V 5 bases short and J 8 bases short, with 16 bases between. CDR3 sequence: CSVSDSRVDSPLHF. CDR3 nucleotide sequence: TGCAGCGTTTCGGACAGTCGGGTCGATTCACCCCTCCACTTT.

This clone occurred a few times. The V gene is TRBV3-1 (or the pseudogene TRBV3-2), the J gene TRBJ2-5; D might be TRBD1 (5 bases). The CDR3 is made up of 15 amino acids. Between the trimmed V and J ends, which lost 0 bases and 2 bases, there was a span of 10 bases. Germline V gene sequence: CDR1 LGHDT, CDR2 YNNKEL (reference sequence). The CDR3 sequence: CASSQDWGRQETQYF. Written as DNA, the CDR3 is TGTGCCAGCAGCCAAGACTGGGGCAGACAAGAGACCCAGTACTTC.

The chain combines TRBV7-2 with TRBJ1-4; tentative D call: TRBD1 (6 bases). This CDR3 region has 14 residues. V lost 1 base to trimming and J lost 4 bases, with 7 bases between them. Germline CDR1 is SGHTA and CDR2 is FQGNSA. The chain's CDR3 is CASSLGTVNEKLFF. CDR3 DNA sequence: TGTGCCAGCAGCTTAGGGACAGTTAATGAAAAACTGTTTTTT.

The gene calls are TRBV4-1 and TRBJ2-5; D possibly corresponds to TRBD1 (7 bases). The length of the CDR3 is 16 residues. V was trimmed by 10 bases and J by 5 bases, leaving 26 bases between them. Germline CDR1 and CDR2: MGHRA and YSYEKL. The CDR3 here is CATTQQGGSLRETQYF. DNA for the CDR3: TGCGCCACCACGCAGCAGGGGGGTTCTTTGAGGGAGACCCAGTACTTC.

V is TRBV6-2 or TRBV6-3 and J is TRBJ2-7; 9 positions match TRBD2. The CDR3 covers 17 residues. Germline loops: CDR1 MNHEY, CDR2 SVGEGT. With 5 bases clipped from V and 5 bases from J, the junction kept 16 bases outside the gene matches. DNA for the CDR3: TGTGCCAGCAGTCCGACCCTGGGGAGCGGGGGGTTCCACGAGCAGTACGTC. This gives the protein CASSPTLGSGGFHEQYV.

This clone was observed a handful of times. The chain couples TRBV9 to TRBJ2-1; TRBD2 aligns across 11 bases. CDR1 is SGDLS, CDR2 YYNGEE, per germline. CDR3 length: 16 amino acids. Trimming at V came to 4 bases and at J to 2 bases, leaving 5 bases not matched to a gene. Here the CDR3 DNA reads TGTGCCAGCAGCATTAGCGGGGGGGCGGCCTACAATGAGCAGTTCTTC. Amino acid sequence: CASSISGGAAYNEQFF.

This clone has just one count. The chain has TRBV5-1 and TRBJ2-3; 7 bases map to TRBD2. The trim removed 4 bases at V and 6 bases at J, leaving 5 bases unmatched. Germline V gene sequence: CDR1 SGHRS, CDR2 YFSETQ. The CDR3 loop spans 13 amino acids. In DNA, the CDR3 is TGCGCCAGCAGCGTACTAGCGTTGGATACGCAGTATTTT. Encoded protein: CASSVLALDTQYF.

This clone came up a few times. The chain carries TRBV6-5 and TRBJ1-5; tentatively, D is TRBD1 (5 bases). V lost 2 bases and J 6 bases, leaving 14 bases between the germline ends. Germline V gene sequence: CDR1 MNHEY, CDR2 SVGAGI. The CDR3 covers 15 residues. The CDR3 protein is CASSYPFRGSQPQHF. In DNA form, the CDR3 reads TGTGCCAGCAGTTACCCGTTCCGGGGGTCTCAGCCCCAGCATTTT.

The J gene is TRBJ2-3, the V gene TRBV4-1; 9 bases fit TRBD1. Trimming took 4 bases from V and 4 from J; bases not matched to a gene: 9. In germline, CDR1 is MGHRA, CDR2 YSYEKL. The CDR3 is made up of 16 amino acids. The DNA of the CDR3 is TGCGCCAGCAGCCGGGACGGGACAGGGATTTCAGATACGCAGTATTTT. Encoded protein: CASSRDGTGISDTQYF.